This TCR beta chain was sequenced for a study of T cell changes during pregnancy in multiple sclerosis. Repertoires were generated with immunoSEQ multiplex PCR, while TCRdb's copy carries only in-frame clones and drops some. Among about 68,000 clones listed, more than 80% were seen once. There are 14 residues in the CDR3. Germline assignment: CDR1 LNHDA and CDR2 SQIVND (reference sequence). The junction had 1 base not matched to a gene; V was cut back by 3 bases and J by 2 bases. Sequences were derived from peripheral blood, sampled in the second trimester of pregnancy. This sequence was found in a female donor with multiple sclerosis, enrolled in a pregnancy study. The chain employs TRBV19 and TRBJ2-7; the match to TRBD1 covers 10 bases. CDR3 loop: CASSMGTGAYEQYF. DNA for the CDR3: TGTGCCAGTAGTATGGGGACAGGGGCCTACGAGCAGTACTTC. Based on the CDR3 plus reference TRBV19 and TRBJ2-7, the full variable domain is DGGITQSPKYLFRKEGQNVTLSCEQNLNHDAMYWYRQDPGQGLRLIYYSQIVNDFQKGDIAEGYSVSREKKESFPLTVTSAQKNPTAFYLCASSMGTGAYEQYFGPGTRLTVT.